The clone carrying this T cell receptor beta chain was counted between two and nine times. Germline V CDR1 and CDR2: MDHEN, SYDVKM. This CDR3 has 12 residues. Trimming removed 7 bases at V and 5 bases at J, with 11 bases between. The source of the sample is a study of T cells in Graves' hyperthyroidism and ophthalmopathy. TCR beta CDR3 sequences were amplified from RNA transcripts. TCR CDR3 underwent first-round RT-PCR with the HTBI primer set. A single record per CDR3 protein comes from TCRdb applying MiXCR to the multiplex PCR reads. This table holds hundreds of thousands of distinct CDR3 sequences, approximately 36% found once.

Sequencing was carried out using blood. The chain carries TRBV28 and TRBJ1-2; D unclear. The sequence came from a woman aged 40 to 55 with Graves' hyperthyroidism. CDR3 DNA sequence: TGTGCCAGCACTTTGTCGGGGTATGGCTACACCTTC. Protein sequence: CASTLSGYGYTF.